The source of this T cell receptor beta chain is a study of blood T cell repertoires in COVID-19. The protocol was immunoSEQ multiplex PCR, while the TCRdb copy is restricted to in-frame clones and leaves out a portion. This sample has roughly 170,000 clones, with approximately 86% found just once. This clone was seen just once. The receptor comes from a man aged 35 to 55 with active or convalescent COVID-19. Input material: peripheral blood.

This chain's CDR3 is CASSEEDRNSPLHF. CDR3 sequence (DNA): TGTGCCAGCAGTGAAGAGGACAGGAATTCACCCCTCCACTTT. The chain recombines TRBV6-1 with TRBJ1-6; TRBD1 matches at 7 bases. CDR1 is MNHNS and CDR2 is SASEGT in the germline V gene. The CDR3 is 14 amino acids. V lost 1 base to trimming and J lost 7 bases; unmatched junction nucleotides: 1.